The 20 T cell receptor beta chains below come from one sample, sequenced in a study of T cells in tuberculosis. Time point given: new active TB diagnosis, blood taken before or within 7 days of starting treatment. TCRdb's table, derived via immunoSEQ multiplex PCR, lists solely in-frame clones and lacks some. Of over 25,000 clones listed, around 90% were seen once; the top ten hold around 7%. The source material was PBMCs, sampled at tuberculosis diagnosis. Receptors were obtained from an adult with tuberculosis. Some clones in this sample may be carry-over from other donors' samples.

V and J are TRBV5-1 and TRBJ2-1; D is possibly TRBD1 (5 bases). Trimming pared 1 base from V and 4 bases from J, leaving 15 bases between. This CDR3 has 16 residues. CDR1 is SGHRS and CDR2 is YFSETQ in the germline V gene. CDR3 nucleotide sequence: TGCGCCAGCAGCTTGAGTCTTAGGGGCAGTTACAATGAGCAGTTCTTC. Translating gives CASSLSLRGSYNEQFF.

The V call is TRBV30, the J call TRBJ1-2; D not resolved. This CDR3 region has 13 residues. Between the trimmed V and J ends, which lost 3 bases and 4 bases, there was a span of 12 bases. In germline, CDR1 is GTSNPN, CDR2 SVGIG (reference sequence). This CDR3 is CAWRASTVYGYTF. The CDR3 region has the DNA TGTGCCTGGAGGGCAAGTACAGTCTATGGCTACACCTTC.

The chain recombines TRBV5-1 with TRBJ2-7, with no clear D. There are 15 residues in the CDR3. V was shortened by 2 bases and J by 1 base, with 13 bases between the two germline ends. Germline values: CDR1 SGHRS, CDR2 YFSETQ. The chain's CDR3 is CASSLGDTISYEQYF. In DNA form, the CDR3 reads TGCGCCAGCAGCTTAGGCGACACCATATCCTACGAGCAGTACTTC.

The chain combines TRBV19 with TRBJ2-7, with a tentative D call TRBD2 (7 bases). This CDR3 has 12 residues. CDR1 is LNHDA and CDR2 is SQIVND in the germline V gene (reference sequence). Trimming shortened V by 10 bases and J by 0 bases, and 10 bases separated the two germline ends. The CDR3 loop is CATGGPSYEQYF. The CDR3 bases are TGTGCCACCGGGGGGCCCTCCTACGAGCAGTACTTC.

The chain couples TRBV2 to TRBJ1-1; TRBD1 agrees at 7 bases. With 9 bases clipped from V and 6 bases from J, the junction kept 10 bases outside the gene matches. CDR1 and CDR2 (germline): SNHLY, FYNNEI. The CDR3 is 13 amino acids. CDR3 sequence: CASRDSGLAEAFF. As DNA, the CDR3 is TGTGCCAGTCGGGACAGCGGGTTGGCTGAAGCTTTCTTT. The complete variable domain, with remaining parts taken from reference TRBV2 and TRBJ1-1, reads EPEVTQTPSHQVTQMGQEVILRCVPISNHLYFYWYRQILGQKVEFLVSFYNNEISEKSEIFDDQFSVERPDGSNFTLKIRSTKLEDSAMYFCASRDSGLAEAFFGQGTRLTVV.

The CDR3 DNA sequence: TGTGCCAGCAGTTTACTACAGGGGGTTACTGAAGCTTTCTTT. The encoded protein is CASSLLQGVTEAFF. The chain combines TRBV27 with TRBJ1-1; 8 nucleotides match TRBD1. The J segment lost 5 bases and the V segment lost 2 bases, leaving 4 bases of the junction unmatched. The CDR3 runs 14 residues. CDR1 and CDR2 from the germline V gene are MNHEY and SMNVEV (reference sequence).

The chain recombines TRBV5-1 with TRBJ2-7, with TRBD1 matching over 7 bases. Germline loops: CDR1 SGHRS, CDR2 YFSETQ. Trimming at V came to 5 bases and at J to 2 bases, leaving 10 bases not matched to a gene. The CDR3 length is 15 residues. The CDR3 loop reads CASSDALDRPYEQYF. The CDR3 bases are TGCGCCAGCAGTGACGCACTGGACAGGCCCTACGAGCAGTACTTC.

The V gene is TRBV19, the J gene TRBJ2-7; 8 bases agree with TRBD1. In germline, CDR1 is LNHDA, CDR2 SQIVND (reference sequence). V trimming: 4 bases; J trimming: 3 bases; junction bases outside the gene matches: 17. There are 18 residues in the CDR3. The CDR3 loop reads CASSKGTGPTQSRYEQYF. Here the CDR3 DNA reads TGTGCCAGTAGTAAAGGGACAGGTCCGACCCAGTCCCGCTACGAGCAGTACTTC.

This clone was found once. The chain carries TRBV19 and TRBJ2-7, with 8 nucleotides matching TRBD1. Germline V gene lookup returns CDR1 LNHDA and CDR2 SQIVND (reference sequence). The V and J ends lost 4 bases and 0 bases, in that order; junction bases with no gene match: 2. CDR3 size: 14 residues. The CDR3 nucleotides read TGTGCCAGTAGTACGGGACAGGCCTCCTACGAGCAGTACTTC. It codes for CASSTGQASYEQYF.

CDR3 bases: TGCGCCAGCAGCCCATCCGACAGGAGCTCCTACGAGCAGTACTTC. Residues: CASSPSDRSSYEQYF. V usage is TRBV5-1 and J usage is TRBJ2-7; tentatively, D is TRBD1 (6 bases). The germline V gene encodes CDR1 SGHRS and CDR2 YFSETQ. Trimming pared 4 bases from V and 0 bases from J, leaving 14 bases between. This CDR3 spans 15 amino acids. Supplemented by reference TRBV5-1 and TRBJ2-7, the full variable domain reads KAGVTQTPRYLIKTRGQQVTLSCSPISGHRSVSWYQQTPGQGLQFLFEYFSETQRNKGNFPGRFSGRQFSNSRSEMNVSTLELGDSALYLCASSPSDRSSYEQYFGPGTRLTVT.

The chain carries TRBV4-2 and TRBJ1-1; 11 bases are a match to TRBD1. The CDR3 runs to 16 residues. With V trimmed by 1 base and J by 6 bases, 7 bases remained unmatched. Germline CDR1 and CDR2: LGHNA and YNFKEQ. CDR3 DNA sequence: TGTGCCAGCAGCCAAGCTACCCGGGACAGGGGGGCTGAAGCTTTCTTT. Its translation is CASSQATRDRGAEAFF.

The J gene is TRBJ1-2, the V gene TRBV6-5; weak D call: TRBD1 (6 bases). The CDR3 has 13 residues. Per germline, CDR1 MNHEY and CDR2 SVGAGI. Trimming pared 2 bases from V and 5 bases from J, leaving 9 bases between. The CDR3 DNA follows: TGTGCCAGCAGTTACCCGCAGGGGTATGGCTACACCTTC. It specifies CASSYPQGYGYTF.

Sample share makes this clone medium-sized (0.01 to 0.1%). The chain links TRBV10-2 to TRBJ2-7, with 8 bases identical to TRBD2. The V gene's germline CDR1 is WSHSY and CDR2 SAAADI. The CDR3 consists of 15 residues. Trimming at V came to 0 bases and at J to 3 bases, leaving 4 bases not matched to a gene. CDR3: CASSESFRGGYEQYF. The CDR3 nucleotides read TGCGCCAGCAGTGAGTCGTTTCGGGGGGGCTACGAGCAGTACTTC.

V and J are TRBV11-2 and TRBJ2-3; tentative D call: TRBD2 (6 bases). The germline gives CDR1 SGHAT, CDR2 FQNNGV. CDR3 length equals 16 residues. V lost 3 bases and J 2 bases, leaving 15 bases between the germline ends. The CDR3 coding sequence is TGTGCCAGCAGCTTTGGTGGGGGGATTAACACAGATACGCAGTATTTT. Its translation: CASSFGGGINTDTQYF.

The chain links TRBV18 to TRBJ1-2, with 9 bases fitting TRBD1. The CDR3 is 15 amino acids. V gave up 0 bases and J gave up 5 bases; unmatched junction bases: 4. CDR1 KGHSH and CDR2 LQKENI come from the germline V gene. In DNA form, the CDR3 reads TGTGCCAGCTCACCACCACGGGACAGGGAATATGGCTACACCTTC. It translates to CASSPPRDREYGYTF.

J is TRBJ2-2 and V is TRBV5-1; perhaps TRBD1 as D (5 bases). V lost 3 bases and J 8 bases, leaving 11 bases between the germline ends. Germline V lookup: CDR1 SGHRS, CDR2 YFSETQ. The CDR3 contains 13 residues. The CDR3 sequence is CASSSQGLGELFF. CDR3 DNA sequence: TGCGCCAGCAGCTCTCAGGGTTTAGGGGAGCTGTTTTTT.

The chain has TRBV25-1 and TRBJ1-5, with 8 nucleotides matching TRBD1. Germline V lookup: CDR1 MGHDK, CDR2 SYGVNS. CDR3 length equals 14 residues. Germline trimming cut 6 bases from V and 3 bases from J; bases unmatched to any gene: 4. The CDR3 DNA reads TGTGCCAGCAGAGGACAGGGACCCAATCAGCCCCAGCATTTT. Encoded protein: CASRGQGPNQPQHF.

This clone was observed once. The chain is built from TRBV30 and TRBJ2-3, with TRBD1 matching over 7 bases. Per the germline V gene, CDR1 is GTSNPN and CDR2 is SVGIG (reference sequence). The CDR3 covers 19 residues. V lost 0 bases and J lost 9; bases outside the gene matches: 24. The CDR3 protein is CAWSVGGTTGVGKRRTQYF. Written as DNA, the CDR3 is TGTGCCTGGAGTGTAGGCGGCACTACAGGGGTGGGGAAACGGAGGACGCAGTATTTT.

This clone was seen just once. V is TRBV6-5 and J is TRBJ1-3; D unresolved. This CDR3 spans 15 amino acids. CDR1 is MNHEY and CDR2 is SVGAGI in the germline V gene. The V end lost 0 bases, the J end lost 0 bases, and 6 bases lay between the germline ends. CDR3 in amino acids: CASSYSQDSGNTIYF. The CDR3 nucleotides read TGTGCCAGCAGTTACTCGCAGGACTCTGGAAACACCATATATTTT.

The J gene is TRBJ2-7, the V gene TRBV7-9; 10 nucleotides agree with TRBD2. Germline assignment: CDR1 SEHNR and CDR2 FQNEAQ (reference sequence). This CDR3 has 14 amino acids. Trimming took 5 bases from V and 2 from J; bases not matched to a gene: 3. CDR3 DNA sequence: TGTGCCAGCAGCACCAGCGGGGGGGCCTACGAGCAGTACTTC. Encoded protein: CASSTSGGAYEQYF.